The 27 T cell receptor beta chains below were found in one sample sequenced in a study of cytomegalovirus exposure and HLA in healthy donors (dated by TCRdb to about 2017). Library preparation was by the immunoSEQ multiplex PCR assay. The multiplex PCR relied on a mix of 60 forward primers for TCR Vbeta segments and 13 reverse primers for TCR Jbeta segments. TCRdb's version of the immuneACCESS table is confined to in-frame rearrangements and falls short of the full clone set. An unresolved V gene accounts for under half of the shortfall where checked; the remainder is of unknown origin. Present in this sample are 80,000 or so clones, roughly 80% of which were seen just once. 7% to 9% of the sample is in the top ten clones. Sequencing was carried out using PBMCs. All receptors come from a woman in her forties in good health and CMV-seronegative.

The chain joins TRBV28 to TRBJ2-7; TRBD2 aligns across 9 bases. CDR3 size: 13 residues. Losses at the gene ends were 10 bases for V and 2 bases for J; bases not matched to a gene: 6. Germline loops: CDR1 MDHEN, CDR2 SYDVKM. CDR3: CATAAGGTYEQYF. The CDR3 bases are TGTGCCACCGCAGCGGGAGGCACCTACGAGCAGTACTTC.

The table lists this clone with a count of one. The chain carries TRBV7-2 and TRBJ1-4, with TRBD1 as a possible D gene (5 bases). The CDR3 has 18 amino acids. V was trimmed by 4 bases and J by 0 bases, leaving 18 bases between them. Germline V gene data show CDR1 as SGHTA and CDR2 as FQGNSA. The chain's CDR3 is CASSSHRGDLATNEKLFF. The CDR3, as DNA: TGTGCCAGCAGCTCCCACCGGGGGGATTTGGCAACTAATGAAAAACTGTTTTTT.

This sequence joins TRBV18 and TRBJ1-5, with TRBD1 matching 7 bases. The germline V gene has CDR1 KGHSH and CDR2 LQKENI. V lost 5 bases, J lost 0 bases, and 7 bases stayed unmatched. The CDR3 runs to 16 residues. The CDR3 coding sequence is TGTGCCAGCTCATTATACAGGGGAAATAGCAATCAGCCCCAGCATTTT. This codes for CASSLYRGNSNQPQHF.

CDR3: CASSFGGRNTEAFF. The CDR3 bases are TGTGCCAGCAGTTTTGGGGGCAGGAACACTGAAGCTTTCTTT. The chain joins TRBV27 to TRBJ1-1; TRBD1 is a possible D gene (6 bases). Germline V gene lookup returns CDR1 MNHEY and CDR2 SMNVEV (reference sequence). Trimming removed 3 bases at V and 1 base at J, with 9 bases between. This CDR3 has 14 residues.

CDR3 sequence: CASSWLAGEGELFF. CDR3 DNA: TGTGCCAGCAGCTGGCTAGCGGGAGAAGGGGAGCTGTTTTTT. The chain is built from TRBV5-6 and TRBJ2-2, with 10 bases fitting TRBD2. CDR3 length: 14 residues. The V gene end was trimmed by 3 bases and the J gene end by 8 bases; junction bases not matched to a gene: 4. Germline CDR1 and CDR2: SGHDT and YYEEEE.

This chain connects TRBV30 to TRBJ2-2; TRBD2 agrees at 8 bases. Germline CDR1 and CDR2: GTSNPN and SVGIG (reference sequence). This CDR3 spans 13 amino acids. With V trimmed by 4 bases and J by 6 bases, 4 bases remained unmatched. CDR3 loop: CAWTQTSAGELFF. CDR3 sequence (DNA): TGTGCCTGGACCCAGACTAGCGCCGGGGAGCTGTTTTTT.

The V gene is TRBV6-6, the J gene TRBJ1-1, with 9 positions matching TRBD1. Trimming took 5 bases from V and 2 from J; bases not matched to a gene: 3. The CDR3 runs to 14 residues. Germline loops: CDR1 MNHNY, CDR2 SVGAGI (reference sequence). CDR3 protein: CASSEDRGNTEAFF. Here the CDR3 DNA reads TGTGCCAGCAGTGAGGACAGGGGTAACACTGAAGCTTTCTTT.

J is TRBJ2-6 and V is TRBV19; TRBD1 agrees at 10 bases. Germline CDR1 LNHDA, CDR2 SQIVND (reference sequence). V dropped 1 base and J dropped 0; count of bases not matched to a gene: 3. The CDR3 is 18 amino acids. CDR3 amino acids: CASSIGTGGNSGANVLTF. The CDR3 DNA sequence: TGTGCCAGTAGTATAGGGACAGGGGGAAACTCTGGGGCCAACGTCCTGACTTTC.

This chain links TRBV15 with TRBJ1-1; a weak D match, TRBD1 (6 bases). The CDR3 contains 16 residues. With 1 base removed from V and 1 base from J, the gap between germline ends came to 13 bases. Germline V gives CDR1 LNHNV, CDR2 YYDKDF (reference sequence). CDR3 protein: CATSRGLQGPNTEAFF. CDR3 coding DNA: TGTGCCACCAGCAGAGGGTTACAGGGCCCGAACACTGAAGCTTTCTTT.

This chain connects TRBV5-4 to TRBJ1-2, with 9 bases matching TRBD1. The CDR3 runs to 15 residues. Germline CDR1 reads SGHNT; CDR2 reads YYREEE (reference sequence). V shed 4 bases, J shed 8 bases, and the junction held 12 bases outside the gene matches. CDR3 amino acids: CASSPDAGQGGGYTF. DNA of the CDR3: TGTGCCAGCAGCCCGGATGCGGGACAGGGTGGAGGCTACACCTTC.

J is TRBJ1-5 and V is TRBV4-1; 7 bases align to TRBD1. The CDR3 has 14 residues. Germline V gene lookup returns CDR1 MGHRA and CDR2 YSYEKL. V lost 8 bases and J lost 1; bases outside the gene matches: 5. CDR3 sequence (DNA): TGCGCCAGCGGCGACAGGGTAAGCAATCAGCCCCAGCATTTT. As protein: CASGDRVSNQPQHF.

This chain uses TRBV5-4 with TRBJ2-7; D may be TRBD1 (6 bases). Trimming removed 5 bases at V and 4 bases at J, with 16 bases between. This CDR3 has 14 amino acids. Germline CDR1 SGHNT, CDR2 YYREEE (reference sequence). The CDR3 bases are TGTGCCAGCAGACAACAGGGTTCTCGTTACGAGCAGTACTTC. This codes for CASRQQGSRYEQYF.

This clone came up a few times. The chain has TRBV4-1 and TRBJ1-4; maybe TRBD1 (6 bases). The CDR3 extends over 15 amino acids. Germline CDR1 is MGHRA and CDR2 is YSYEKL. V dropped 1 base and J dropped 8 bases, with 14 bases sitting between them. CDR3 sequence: CASSQGQGRSEKLFF. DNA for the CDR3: TGCGCCAGCAGCCAAGGGCAGGGGAGAAGCGAAAAACTGTTTTTT.

The CDR3 spells CAWSVSQGAGGYTF. DNA of the CDR3: TGTGCCTGGAGTGTCTCACAGGGGGCAGGTGGCTACACCTTC. The genes are TRBV30 and TRBJ1-2; 9 positions agree with TRBD1. The V and J ends lost 0 bases and 7 bases, in that order; junction bases with no gene match: 6. This CDR3 is built from 14 residues. Germline V CDR1 and CDR2: GTSNPN, SVGIG (reference sequence).

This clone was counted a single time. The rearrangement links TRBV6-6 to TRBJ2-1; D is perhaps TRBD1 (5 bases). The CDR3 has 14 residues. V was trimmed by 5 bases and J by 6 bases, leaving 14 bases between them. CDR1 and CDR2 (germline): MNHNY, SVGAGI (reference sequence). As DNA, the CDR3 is TGTGCCAGCAGTCCCCGCCAGGGCCCCAATGAGCAGTTCTTC. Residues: CASSPRQGPNEQFF.

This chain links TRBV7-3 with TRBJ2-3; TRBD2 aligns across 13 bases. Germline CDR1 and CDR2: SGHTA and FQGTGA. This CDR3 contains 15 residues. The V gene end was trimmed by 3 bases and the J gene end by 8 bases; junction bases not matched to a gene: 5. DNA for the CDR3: TGTGCCAGCAGCTTGACTAGCGGGAGGCAGGGTACGCAGTATTTT. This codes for CASSLTSGRQGTQYF.

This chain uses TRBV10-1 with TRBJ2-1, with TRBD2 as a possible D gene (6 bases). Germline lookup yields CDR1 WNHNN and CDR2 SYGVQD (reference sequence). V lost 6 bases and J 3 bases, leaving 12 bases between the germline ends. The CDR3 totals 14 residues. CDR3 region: CASSPSASYNEQFF. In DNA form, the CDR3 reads TGCGCCAGCAGCCCTAGCGCAAGCTACAATGAGCAGTTCTTC.

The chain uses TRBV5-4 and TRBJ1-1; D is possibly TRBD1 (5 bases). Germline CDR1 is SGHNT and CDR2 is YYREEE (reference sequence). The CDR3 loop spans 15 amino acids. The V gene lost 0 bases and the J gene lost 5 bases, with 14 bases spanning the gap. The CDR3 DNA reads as TGTGCCAGCAGCTTGGCCCGCACGGGGGGTACTGAAGCTTTCTTT. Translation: CASSLARTGGTEAFF.

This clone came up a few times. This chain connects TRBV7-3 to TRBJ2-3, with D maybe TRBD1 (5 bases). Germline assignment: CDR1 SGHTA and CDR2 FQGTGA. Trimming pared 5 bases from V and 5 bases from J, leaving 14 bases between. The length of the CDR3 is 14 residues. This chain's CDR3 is CASSLGQGRDTQYF. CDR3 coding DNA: TGTGCCAGCAGCCTCGGACAAGGAAGAGATACGCAGTATTTT.

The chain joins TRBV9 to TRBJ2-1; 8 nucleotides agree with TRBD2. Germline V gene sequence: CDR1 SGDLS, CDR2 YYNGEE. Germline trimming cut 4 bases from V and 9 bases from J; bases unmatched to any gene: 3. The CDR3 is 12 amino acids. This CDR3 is CASSPLAGEQFF. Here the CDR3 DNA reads TGTGCCAGCAGCCCTCTAGCGGGTGAGCAGTTCTTC.

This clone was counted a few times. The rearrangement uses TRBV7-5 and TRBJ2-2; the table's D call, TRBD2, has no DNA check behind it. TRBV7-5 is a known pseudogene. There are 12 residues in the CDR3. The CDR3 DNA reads TGTGTCAGAAGCGCGGTGGCCGGGGAGCTGTTTTTT. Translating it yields CVRSAVAGELFF.

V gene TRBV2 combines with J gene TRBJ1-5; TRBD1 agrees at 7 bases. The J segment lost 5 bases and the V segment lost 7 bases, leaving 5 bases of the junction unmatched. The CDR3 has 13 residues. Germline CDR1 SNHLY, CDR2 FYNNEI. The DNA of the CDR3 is TGTGCCAGCAACGACAGGGCAGATCAGCCCCAGCATTTT. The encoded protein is CASNDRADQPQHF.

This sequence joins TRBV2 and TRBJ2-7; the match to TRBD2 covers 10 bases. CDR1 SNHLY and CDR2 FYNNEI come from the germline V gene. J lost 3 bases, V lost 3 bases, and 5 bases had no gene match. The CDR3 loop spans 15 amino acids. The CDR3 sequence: CASSETSGSIYEQYF. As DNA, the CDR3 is TGTGCCAGCAGTGAGACTAGCGGGTCTATCTACGAGCAGTACTTC.

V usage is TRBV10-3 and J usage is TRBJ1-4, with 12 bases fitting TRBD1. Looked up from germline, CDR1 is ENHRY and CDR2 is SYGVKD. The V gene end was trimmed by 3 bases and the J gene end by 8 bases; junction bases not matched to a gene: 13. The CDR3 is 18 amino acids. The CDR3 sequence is CAISEPGTGGEVGEKLFF. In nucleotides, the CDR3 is TGTGCCATCAGTGAACCCGGGACAGGGGGCGAGGTCGGAGAAAAACTGTTTTTT.

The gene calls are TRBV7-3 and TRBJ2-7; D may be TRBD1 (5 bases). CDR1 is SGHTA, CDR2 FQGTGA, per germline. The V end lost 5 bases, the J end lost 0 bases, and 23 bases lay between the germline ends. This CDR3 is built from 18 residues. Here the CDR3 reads CASSPKGPGPTSSYEQYF. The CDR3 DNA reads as TGTGCCAGCAGCCCCAAAGGGCCAGGGCCTACCAGCTCCTACGAGCAGTACTTC.

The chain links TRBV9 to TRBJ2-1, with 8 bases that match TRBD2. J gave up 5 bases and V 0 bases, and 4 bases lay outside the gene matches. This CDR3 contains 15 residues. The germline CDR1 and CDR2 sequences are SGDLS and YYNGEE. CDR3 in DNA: TGTGCCAGCAGCGTAGAAGCGGGGGCGAACAATGAGCAGTTCTTC. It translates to CASSVEAGANNEQFF.

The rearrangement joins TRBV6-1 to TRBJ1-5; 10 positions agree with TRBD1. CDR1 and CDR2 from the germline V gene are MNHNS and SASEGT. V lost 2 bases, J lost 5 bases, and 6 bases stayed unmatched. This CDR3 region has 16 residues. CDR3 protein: CASSELGTGADQPQHF. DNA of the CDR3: TGTGCCAGCAGTGAATTGGGGACAGGGGCTGATCAGCCCCAGCATTTT.